Below are 3 T cell receptor beta chains sequenced from a single sample in a study of cytomegalovirus exposure and HLA in healthy donors. PCR primers comprised 60 Vbeta and 13 Jbeta primers. Profiled with immunoSEQ multiplex PCR; TCRdb holds only in-frame clones, not every one. The sample lists some 150,000 clones, around 79% seen once, with about 6.7% in the top ten. The source material was PBMCs. The source is a woman between 40 and 50 years old in good health and CMV-seropositive.

The chain is built from TRBV5-4 and TRBJ2-1; perhaps TRBD1 as D (6 bases). V was trimmed by 3 bases and J by 7 bases, leaving 17 bases between them. The CDR3 spans 15 residues. From germline, CDR1 is SGHNT and CDR2 YYREEE (reference sequence). The CDR3 protein is CASSWDLGGGNEQFF. For the CDR3, the DNA is TGTGCCAGCAGCTGGGATCTTGGGGGCGGGAATGAGCAGTTCTTC.

The chain uses TRBV5-6 and TRBJ1-2, with D unresolved. The ends were cut back, 0 bases at V and 0 bases at J, with 9 bases in the middle. The germline V gene encodes CDR1 SGHDT and CDR2 YYEEEE. There are 15 residues in the CDR3. CDR3 protein: CASSLGASTNYGYTF. CDR3 bases: TGTGCCAGCAGCTTGGGAGCCTCTACTAACTATGGCTACACCTTC.

V gene TRBV18 combines with J gene TRBJ1-4, with TRBD1 matching over 7 bases. V gave up 3 bases and J gave up 7 bases; unmatched junction bases: 2. Germline loops: CDR1 KGHSH, CDR2 LQKENI. There are 13 residues in the CDR3. Here the CDR3 DNA reads TGTGCCAGCTCACCGTCAGGGGGTGAAAAACTGTTTTTT. This sequence encodes CASSPSGGEKLFF.